The 22 T cell receptor beta chains below all came from one sample that was sequenced in a study of T cells in localized non-small cell lung cancer. Method: immunoSEQ multiplex PCR; TCRdb's copy keeps in-frame clones and lacks some. The repertoire holds roughly 72,000 clones, 65% to 85% seen once, with roughly 9.8% in the top ten. The input for sequencing was peripheral blood, taken before any cancer treatment. All receptors derive from a female donor at least 60 years old with stage I lung adenocarcinoma.

This chain uses TRBV7-2 with TRBJ2-1, with TRBD2 matching 7 bases. The CDR3 covers 14 residues. CDR1 is SGHTA and CDR2 is FQGNSA in the germline V gene. The V segment lost 0 bases and the J segment 7 bases; nucleotides outside the gene matches: 3. This CDR3 reads CASSLAAGANEQFF. The CDR3 DNA reads TGTGCCAGCAGCTTAGCGGCGGGAGCTAATGAGCAGTTCTTC.

This sequence joins TRBV7-9 and TRBJ1-2, with 11 bases identical to TRBD1. The CDR3 contains 13 residues. Germline V gives CDR1 SEHNR, CDR2 FQNEAQ (reference sequence). V trimming: 4 bases; J trimming: 8 bases; junction bases outside the gene matches: 3. The CDR3 DNA reads TGTGCCAGCAGCTCGGACAGGGGGCACGGCTACACCTTC. Translating gives CASSSDRGHGYTF.

The chain combines TRBV2 with TRBJ2-2, with 7 bases identical to TRBD1. Germline V gene sequence: CDR1 SNHLY, CDR2 FYNNEI. The CDR3 has 15 residues. The V and J ends lost 5 bases and 4 bases, in that order; junction bases with no gene match: 7. As DNA, the CDR3 is TGTGCCAGCAGTCTCCTGACAGGGCCCACCGGGGAGCTGTTTTTT. It codes for CASSLLTGPTGELFF.

This rearrangement joins TRBV19 to TRBJ2-1; possible D gene TRBD2, 6 bases. The germline CDR1 and CDR2 sequences are LNHDA and SQIVND (reference sequence). The CDR3 totals 12 residues. Deletions cut 1 base from V and 10 bases from J, with 8 bases between. The DNA of the CDR3 is TGTGCCAGTAGTATAGGCGGGACCGAGCAGTTCTTC. This gives the protein CASSIGGTEQFF.

This chain joins TRBV6-1 and TRBJ1-2, with a tentative D call TRBD1 (6 bases). V lost 8 bases and J lost 9, with 16 bases in between. CDR3 length: 12 amino acids. From germline, CDR1 is MNHNS and CDR2 SASEGT. The CDR3 coding sequence is TGTGCCAGCCAGACAGGATCCCTTAGCTACACCTTC. Its protein is CASQTGSLSYTF.

This chain connects TRBV19 to TRBJ1-1; D remains unclear. The CDR3 consists of 11 residues. Trimming took off 1 base at V and 5 bases at J, with 2 bases between the two ends. Germline assignment: CDR1 LNHDA and CDR2 SQIVND (reference sequence). CDR3 DNA sequence: TGTGCCAGTAGTATAGGAACTGAAGCTTTCTTT. Its protein product is CASSIGTEAFF.

V gene TRBV4-1 combines with J gene TRBJ1-1; D perhaps matches TRBD1 (5 bases). The CDR3 is 14 amino acids. Trimming stripped 0 bases from V and 5 bases from J, with 10 bases between. Germline CDR1 reads MGHRA; CDR2 reads YSYEKL. CDR3 DNA sequence: TGCGCCAGCAGCCAAGATCCCAGGGAAACTGAAGCTTTCTTT. It is translated as CASSQDPRETEAFF.

This clone was detected a few times. The V gene is TRBV19, the J gene TRBJ1-1; D unresolved. Germline V CDR1 and CDR2: LNHDA, SQIVND (reference sequence). The CDR3 spans 14 residues. The V end was cut by 3 bases, the J end by 4 bases, with 12 bases between. This chain's CDR3 is CASSIGGLSTEAFF. The DNA for the CDR3 is TGTGCCAGTAGTATTGGCGGACTCTCCACTGAAGCTTTCTTT.

This clone was seen once. The CDR3 DNA sequence: TGTGCCAGCAGGGTAGACCAGAGCTCCTACGAGCAGTACTTC. Translated, it gives CASRVDQSSYEQYF. This sequence joins TRBV2 and TRBJ2-7; D remains unclear. The V gene lost 6 bases and the J gene lost 0 bases, with 12 bases spanning the gap. Germline values: CDR1 SNHLY, CDR2 FYNNEI. The CDR3 contains 14 residues.

The rearrangement joins TRBV30 to TRBJ1-1; D call uncertain. The CDR3 covers 15 residues. Looked up from germline, CDR1 is GTSNPN and CDR2 is SVGIG (reference sequence). Trimming shortened V by 2 bases and J by 3 bases, and 16 bases separated the two germline ends. The CDR3 reads CAWSPSSGADTEAFF. CDR3 nucleotides: TGTGCCTGGAGTCCCTCCTCTGGCGCGGACACTGAAGCTTTCTTT.

Note on this clone: The same CDR3 arises from other DNA sequences in this sample as well. This chain joins TRBV9 and TRBJ1-5; D is uncertain. Trimming shortened V by 0 bases and J by 1 base, and 5 bases separated the two germline ends. This CDR3 spans 14 amino acids. Per the germline V gene, CDR1 is SGDLS and CDR2 is YYNGEE. DNA of the CDR3: TGTGCCAGCAGCGTAGGAGGGAGCAATCAGCCCCAGCATTTT. Its protein product is CASSVGGSNQPQHF.

This chain uses TRBV5-1 with TRBJ2-3; 8 bases align to TRBD2. The V gene's germline CDR1 is SGHRS and CDR2 YFSETQ. Trimming at V came to 4 bases and at J to 4 bases, leaving 8 bases not matched to a gene. This CDR3 spans 15 amino acids. CDR3 protein: CASSVNSGAADTQYF. In nucleotides, the CDR3 is TGCGCCAGCAGCGTAAATAGCGGGGCCGCAGATACGCAGTATTTT.

The chain combines TRBV6-6 with TRBJ1-2; D is undetermined. From germline, CDR1 is MNHNY and CDR2 SVGAGI (reference sequence). V was shortened by 2 bases and J by 5 bases, with 6 bases between the two germline ends. This CDR3 comprises 12 residues. For the CDR3, the DNA is TGTGCCAGCAGTTACCGGGAATATGGCTACACCTTC. Its protein is CASSYREYGYTF.

The CDR3, as DNA: TGTGCCAGCAGCGGTTACAATGAGCAGTTCTTC. This encodes CASSGYNEQFF. The chain recombines TRBV2 with TRBJ2-1, with D uncertain. V was pared by 6 bases and J by 4 bases, with 4 bases between. CDR3 length equals 11 residues. The germline CDR1 and CDR2 sequences are SNHLY and FYNNEI.

The chain has TRBV28 and TRBJ1-5, with 9 positions matching TRBD1. This CDR3 contains 14 residues. Trimming cost V 6 bases and J 6 bases; bases outside gene matches: 6. The V gene's germline CDR1 is MDHEN and CDR2 SYDVKM. The CDR3 bases are TGTGCCAGCAGCCAGACAGGGGGGGGTCAGCCCCAGCATTTT. It translates to CASSQTGGGQPQHF.

V gene TRBV27 combines with J gene TRBJ2-4, with D perhaps given as TRBD1 or TRBD2 (5 bases each). The CDR3 sequence is 14 residues long. Trimming stripped 7 bases from V and 7 bases from J, with 17 bases between. Germline CDR1 MNHEY, CDR2 SMNVEV (reference sequence). CDR3 coding DNA: TGTGCCAGCACCCCGACCTACGGGACCAACATTCAGTACTTC. It encodes CASTPTYGTNIQYF.

The genes are TRBV4-2 and TRBJ2-1; 8 nucleotides match TRBD1. Germline V gives CDR1 LGHNA, CDR2 YNFKEQ. This CDR3 has 14 amino acids. V shed 0 bases and J 8 bases; nucleotides not matched to a gene: 3. The DNA of the CDR3 is TGTGCCAGCAGCCAAGACAGGGGGCAATATGAGCAGTTCTTC. Encoded protein: CASSQDRGQYEQFF.

The chain recombines TRBV11-1 with TRBJ1-2; tentative D call: TRBD1 (6 bases). The CDR3 totals 15 residues. V lost 5 bases and J 5 bases, leaving 18 bases between the germline ends. The V gene's germline CDR1 is SGHAT and CDR2 FQDESV (reference sequence). CDR3 amino acids: CASSPTQGQRYGYTF. The CDR3 nucleotides read TGTGCCAGCAGCCCCACACAGGGTCAACGGTATGGCTACACCTTC.

V and J are TRBV12-5 and TRBJ1-1; D remains unclear. CDR3 length: 15 residues. Germline V gene sequence: CDR1 LGHNT, CDR2 FRNRAP. The V end was cut by 0 bases, the J end by 1 base, with 9 bases between. In DNA form, the CDR3 reads TGTGCTAGTGGTTTGGTACCGCTAGCGAACACTGAAGCTTTCTTT. It codes for CASGLVPLANTEAFF.

This chain connects TRBV7-6 to TRBJ2-7; 8 bases are shared with TRBD1. Trimming removed 5 bases from V and 5 bases from J; junction bases left unmatched: 8. Germline V gene lookup returns CDR1 SGHVS and CDR2 FNYEAQ. CDR3 length: 14 residues. The CDR3 spells CASSPGQGRDEQYF. The CDR3 bases are TGTGCCAGCAGCCCCGGACAGGGTCGAGACGAGCAGTACTTC.

V usage is TRBV7-2 and J usage is TRBJ2-3; 10 nucleotides agree with TRBD2. The junction had 12 bases not matched to a gene; V was cut back by 3 bases and J by 6 bases. The CDR3 has 17 amino acids. Germline CDR1 reads SGHTA; CDR2 reads FQGNSA. In DNA, the CDR3 is TGTGCCAGCAGCTTCAGTTCTAGCGGGGGCCCCCGGGATACGCAGTATTTT. As protein: CASSFSSSGGPRDTQYF.

The V gene is TRBV7-3, the J gene TRBJ1-3; no definite D call. Trimming cost V 6 bases and J 7 bases, with 13 bases left between them. The CDR3 sequence is 13 residues long. The V gene's germline CDR1 is SGHTA and CDR2 FQGTGA. The CDR3 region has the DNA TGTGCCAGCAGTTCCTTCCAGTGGAACACCATATATTTT. It is translated as CASSSFQWNTIYF. The variable domain in full, completed from reference TRBV7-3 and TRBJ1-3, reads GAGVSQTPSNKVTEKGKYVELRCDPISGHTALYWYRQSLGQGPEFLIYFQGTGAADDSGLPNDRFFAVRPEGSVSTLKIQRTERGDSAVYLCASSSFQWNTIYFGEGSWLTVV.